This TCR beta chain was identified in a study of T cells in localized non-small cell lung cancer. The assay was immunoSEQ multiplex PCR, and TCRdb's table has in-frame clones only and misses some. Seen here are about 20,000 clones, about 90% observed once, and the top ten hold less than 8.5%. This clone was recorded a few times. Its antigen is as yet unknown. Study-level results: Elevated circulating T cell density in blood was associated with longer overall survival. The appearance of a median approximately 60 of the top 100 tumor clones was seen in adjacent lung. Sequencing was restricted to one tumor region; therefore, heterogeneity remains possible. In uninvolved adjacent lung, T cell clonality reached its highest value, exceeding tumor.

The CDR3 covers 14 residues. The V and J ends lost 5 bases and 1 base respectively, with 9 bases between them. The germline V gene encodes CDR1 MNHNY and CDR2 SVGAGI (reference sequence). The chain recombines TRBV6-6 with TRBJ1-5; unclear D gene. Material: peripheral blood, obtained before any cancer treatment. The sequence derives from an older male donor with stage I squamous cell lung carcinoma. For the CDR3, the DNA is TGTGCCAGCAGTCCGGCTCAAAGCAATCAGCCCCAGCATTTT. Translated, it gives CASSPAQSNQPQHF.